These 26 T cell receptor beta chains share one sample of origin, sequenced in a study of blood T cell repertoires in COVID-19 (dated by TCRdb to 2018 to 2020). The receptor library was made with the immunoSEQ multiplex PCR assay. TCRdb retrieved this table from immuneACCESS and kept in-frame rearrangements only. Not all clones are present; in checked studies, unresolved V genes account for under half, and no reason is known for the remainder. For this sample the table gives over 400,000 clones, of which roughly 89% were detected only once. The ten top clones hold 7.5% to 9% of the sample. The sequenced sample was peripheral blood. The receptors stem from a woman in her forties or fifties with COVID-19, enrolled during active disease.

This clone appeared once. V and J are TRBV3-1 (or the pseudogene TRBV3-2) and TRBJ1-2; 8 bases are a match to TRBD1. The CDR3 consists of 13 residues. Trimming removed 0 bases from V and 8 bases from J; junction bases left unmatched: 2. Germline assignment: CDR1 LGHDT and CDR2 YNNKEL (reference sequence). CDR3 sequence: CASSQDTGGGYTF. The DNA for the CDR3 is TGTGCCAGCAGCCAAGATACAGGGGGAGGCTACACCTTC.

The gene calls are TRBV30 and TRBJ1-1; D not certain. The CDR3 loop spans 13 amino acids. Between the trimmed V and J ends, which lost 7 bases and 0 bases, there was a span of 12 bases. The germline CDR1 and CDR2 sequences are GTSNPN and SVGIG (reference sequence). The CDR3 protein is CAFRAALNTEAFF. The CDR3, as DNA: TGTGCCTTCCGAGCCGCTCTGAACACTGAAGCTTTCTTT.

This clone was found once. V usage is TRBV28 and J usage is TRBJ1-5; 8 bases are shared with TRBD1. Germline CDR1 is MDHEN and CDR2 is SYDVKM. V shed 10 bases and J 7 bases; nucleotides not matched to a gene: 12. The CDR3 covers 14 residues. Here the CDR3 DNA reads TGTGCCATCTACCCTAGGACAGGGAACCAGCCCCAGCATTTT. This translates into CAIYPRTGNQPQHF. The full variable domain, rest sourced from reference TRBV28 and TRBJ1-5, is DVKVTQSSRYLVKRTGEKVFLECVQDMDHENMFWYRQDPGLGLRLIYFSYDVKMKEKGDIPEGYSVSREKKERFSLILESASTNQTSMYLCAIYPRTGNQPQHFGDGTRLSIL.

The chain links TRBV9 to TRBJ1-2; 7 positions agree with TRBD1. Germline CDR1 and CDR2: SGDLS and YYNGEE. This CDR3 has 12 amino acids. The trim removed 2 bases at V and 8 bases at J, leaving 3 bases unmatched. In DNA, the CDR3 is TGTGCCAGCAGCGTGAGGGGACAGGGCTACACCTTC. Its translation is CASSVRGQGYTF.

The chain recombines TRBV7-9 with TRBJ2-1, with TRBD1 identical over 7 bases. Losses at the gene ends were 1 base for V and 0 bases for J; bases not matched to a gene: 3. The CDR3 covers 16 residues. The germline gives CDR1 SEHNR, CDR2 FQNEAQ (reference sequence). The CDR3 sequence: CASSLDAGGSYNEQFF. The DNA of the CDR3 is TGTGCCAGCAGCTTAGATGCAGGGGGCTCCTACAATGAGCAGTTCTTC.

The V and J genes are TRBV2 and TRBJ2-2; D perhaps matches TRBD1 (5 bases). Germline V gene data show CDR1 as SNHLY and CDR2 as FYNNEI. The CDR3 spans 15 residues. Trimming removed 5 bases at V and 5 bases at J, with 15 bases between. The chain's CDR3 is CASSRLSQGTGELFF. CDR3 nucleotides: TGTGCCAGCAGTCGACTTTCCCAGGGTACCGGGGAGCTGTTTTTT.

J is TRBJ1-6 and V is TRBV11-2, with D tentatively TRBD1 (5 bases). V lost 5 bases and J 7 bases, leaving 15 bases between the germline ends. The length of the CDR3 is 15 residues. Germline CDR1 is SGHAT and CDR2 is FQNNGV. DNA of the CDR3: TGTGCCAGCAGCCAATACCCGGGGGGAAATTCACCCCTCCACTTT. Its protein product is CASSQYPGGNSPLHF.

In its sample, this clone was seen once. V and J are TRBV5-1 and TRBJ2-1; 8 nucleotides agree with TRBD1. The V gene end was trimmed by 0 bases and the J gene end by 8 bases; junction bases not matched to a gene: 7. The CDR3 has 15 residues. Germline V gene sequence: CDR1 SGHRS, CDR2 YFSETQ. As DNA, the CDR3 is TGCGCCAGCAGCTTGGGGACAGGGTCTCCGGATGAGCAGTTCTTC. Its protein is CASSLGTGSPDEQFF.

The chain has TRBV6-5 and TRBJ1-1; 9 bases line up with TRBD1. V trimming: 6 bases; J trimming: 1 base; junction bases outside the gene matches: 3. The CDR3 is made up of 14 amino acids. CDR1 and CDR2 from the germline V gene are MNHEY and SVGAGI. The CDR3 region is CASSRDRENTEAFF. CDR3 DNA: TGTGCCAGCAGCAGGGACAGGGAGAACACTGAAGCTTTCTTT.

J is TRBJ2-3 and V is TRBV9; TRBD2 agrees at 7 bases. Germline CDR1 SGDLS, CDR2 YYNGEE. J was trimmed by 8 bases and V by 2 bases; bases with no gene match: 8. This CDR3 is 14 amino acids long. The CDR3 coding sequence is TGTGCCAGCAGCGTCCCCTTCCCGGGAGGTACGCAGTATTTT. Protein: CASSVPFPGGTQYF.

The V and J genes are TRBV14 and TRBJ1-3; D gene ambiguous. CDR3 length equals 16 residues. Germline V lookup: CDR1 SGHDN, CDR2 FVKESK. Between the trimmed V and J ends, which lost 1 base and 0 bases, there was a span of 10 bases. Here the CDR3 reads CASSQAEENSGNTIYF. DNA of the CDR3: TGTGCCAGCAGCCAAGCCGAGGAAAACTCTGGAAACACCATATATTTT.

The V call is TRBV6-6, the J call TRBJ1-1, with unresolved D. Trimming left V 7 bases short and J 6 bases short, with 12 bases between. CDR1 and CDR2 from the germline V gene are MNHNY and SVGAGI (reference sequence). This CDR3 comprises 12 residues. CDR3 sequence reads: CASTKSGAEAFF. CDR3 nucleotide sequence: TGTGCCAGCACCAAATCGGGTGCTGAAGCTTTCTTT.

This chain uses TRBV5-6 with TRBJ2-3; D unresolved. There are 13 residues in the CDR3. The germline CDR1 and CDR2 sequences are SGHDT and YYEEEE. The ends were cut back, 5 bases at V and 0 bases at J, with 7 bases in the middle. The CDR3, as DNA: TGTGCCAGCAGTCGCGGCAGCACAGATACGCAGTATTTT. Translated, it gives CASSRGSTDTQYF.

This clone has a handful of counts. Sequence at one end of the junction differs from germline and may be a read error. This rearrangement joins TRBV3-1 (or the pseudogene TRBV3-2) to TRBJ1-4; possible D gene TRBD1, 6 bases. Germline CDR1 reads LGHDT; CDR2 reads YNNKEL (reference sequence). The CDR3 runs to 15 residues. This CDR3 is CASSPTNGGGENLFF. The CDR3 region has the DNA TGTGCCAGCAGCCCGACCAACGGCGGGGGCGAAAACCTGTTTTTT.

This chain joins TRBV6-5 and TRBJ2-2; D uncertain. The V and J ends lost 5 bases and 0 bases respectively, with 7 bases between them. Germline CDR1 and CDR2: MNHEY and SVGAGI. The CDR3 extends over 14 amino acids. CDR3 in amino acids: CASSTDANTGELFF. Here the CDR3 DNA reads TGTGCCAGCAGTACAGATGCGAACACCGGGGAGCTGTTTTTT.

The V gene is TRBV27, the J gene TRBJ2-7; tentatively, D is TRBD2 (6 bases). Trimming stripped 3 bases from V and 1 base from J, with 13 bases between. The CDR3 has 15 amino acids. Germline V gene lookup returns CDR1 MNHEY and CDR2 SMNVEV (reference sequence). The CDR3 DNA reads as TGTGCCAGCAGTTTTTCGCCCGGGAGTTCCTACGAGCAGTACTTC. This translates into CASSFSPGSSYEQYF.

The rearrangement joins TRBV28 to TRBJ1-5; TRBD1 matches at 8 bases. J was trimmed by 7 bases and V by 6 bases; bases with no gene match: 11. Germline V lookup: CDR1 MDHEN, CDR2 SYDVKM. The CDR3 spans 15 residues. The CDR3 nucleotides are TGTGCCAGCAGGGGACCGGGACAGGCACACCAGCCCCAGCATTTT. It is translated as CASRGPGQAHQPQHF.

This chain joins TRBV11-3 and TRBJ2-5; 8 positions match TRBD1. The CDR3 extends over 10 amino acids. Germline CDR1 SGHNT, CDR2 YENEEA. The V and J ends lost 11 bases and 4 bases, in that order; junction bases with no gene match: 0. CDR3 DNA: TGTGCCGGACAGGGAGAGACCCAGTACTTC. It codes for CAGQGETQYF.

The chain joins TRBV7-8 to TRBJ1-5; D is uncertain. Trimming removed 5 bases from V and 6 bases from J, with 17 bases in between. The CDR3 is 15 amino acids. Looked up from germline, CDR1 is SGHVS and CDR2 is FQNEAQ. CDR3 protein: CASSVERADGQPQHF. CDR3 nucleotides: TGTGCCAGCAGCGTCGAGAGGGCAGATGGTCAGCCCCAGCATTTT.

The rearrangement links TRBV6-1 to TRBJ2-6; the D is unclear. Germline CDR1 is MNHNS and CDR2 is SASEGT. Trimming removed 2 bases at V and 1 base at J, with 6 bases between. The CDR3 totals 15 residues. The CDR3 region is CASSEIRSGANVLTF. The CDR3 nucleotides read TGTGCCAGCAGTGAAATCCGTTCTGGGGCCAACGTCCTGACTTTC.

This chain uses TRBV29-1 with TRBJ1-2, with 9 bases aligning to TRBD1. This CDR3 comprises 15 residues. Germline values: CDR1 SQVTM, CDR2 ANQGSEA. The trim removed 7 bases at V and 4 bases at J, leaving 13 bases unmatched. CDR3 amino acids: CSDRDRVSPLYGYTF. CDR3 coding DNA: TGCAGCGACCGGGACAGGGTATCCCCCCTCTATGGCTACACCTTC.

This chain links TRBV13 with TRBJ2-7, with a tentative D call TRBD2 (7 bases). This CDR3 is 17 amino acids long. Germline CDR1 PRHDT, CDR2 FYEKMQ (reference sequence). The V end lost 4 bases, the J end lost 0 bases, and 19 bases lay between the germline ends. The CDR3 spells CASSSGGFPDGSYEQYF. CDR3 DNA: TGTGCCAGCAGCTCGGGGGGCTTCCCTGACGGCTCCTACGAGCAGTACTTC.

The CDR3 DNA is TGTGCCAGCAGCTTACAATTAACTAGCGGATCCTACGAGCAGTACTTC. This encodes CASSLQLTSGSYEQYF. The V call is TRBV7-9, the J call TRBJ2-7, with TRBD2 identical over 8 bases. CDR3 size: 16 residues. V shed 2 bases, J shed 1 base, and the junction held 7 bases outside the gene matches. The germline gives CDR1 SEHNR, CDR2 FQNEAQ (reference sequence).

CDR3 sequence: CASSFDRPLETQYF. For the CDR3, the DNA is TGTGCCAGCAGCTTCGACAGGCCGCTGGAGACCCAGTACTTC. V and J are TRBV28 and TRBJ2-5, with D perhaps TRBD1 (6 bases). CDR3 size: 14 residues. V was clipped by 6 bases and J by 5 bases, with 16 bases between them. The V gene's germline CDR1 is MDHEN and CDR2 SYDVKM.

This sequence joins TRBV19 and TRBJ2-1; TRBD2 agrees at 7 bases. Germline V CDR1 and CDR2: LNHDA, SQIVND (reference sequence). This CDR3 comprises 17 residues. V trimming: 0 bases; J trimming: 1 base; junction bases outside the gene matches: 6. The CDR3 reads CASSIDGSGLSYNEQFF. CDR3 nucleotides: TGTGCCAGTAGTATAGATGGTAGCGGGTTATCCTACAATGAGCAGTTCTTC.

The CDR3 here is CASSPPGRNYGYTF. The CDR3 bases are TGCGCCAGCAGCCCACCAGGCAGAAACTATGGCTACACCTTC. V is TRBV5-1 and J is TRBJ1-2, with D unclear. CDR3 size: 14 residues. The germline V gene encodes CDR1 SGHRS and CDR2 YFSETQ. Trimming removed 4 bases at V and 2 bases at J, with 12 bases between.